Following are 31 T cell receptor beta chains from one sample sequenced in a study of OX40 agonist ivuxolimab in advanced cancers. Measured with immunoSEQ multiplex PCR; TCRdb has only the in-frame clones, and not every one. The data contain more than 75,000 clones, roughly nine tenths of them singletons. The material sequenced was CD4+ or CD8+ T cells sorted from blood, taken in a trial of the OX40 agonist ivuxolimab. The origin of the receptors is an adult with an advanced solid tumor such as melanoma, head and neck, liver or kidney cancer.

The chain couples TRBV7-2 to TRBJ1-2, with 7 bases fitting TRBD1. The CDR3 is 14 amino acids. The V and J ends lost 3 bases and 2 bases, in that order; junction bases with no gene match: 3. Germline V gene data show CDR1 as SGHTA and CDR2 as FQGNSA. CDR3 DNA: TGTGCCAGCAGCTTGGACAGGCTAAACTATGGCTACACCTTC. As protein: CASSLDRLNYGYTF.

J is TRBJ2-1 and V is TRBV6-6; 10 nucleotides align to TRBD2. Germline V gene lookup returns CDR1 MNHNY and CDR2 SVGAGI (reference sequence). This CDR3 comprises 14 residues. Trimming at V came to 6 bases and at J to 7 bases, leaving 6 bases not matched to a gene. The CDR3 loop reads CASSEGLAENEQFF. CDR3 in DNA: TGTGCCAGCAGCGAAGGACTAGCGGAAAATGAGCAGTTCTTC.

This chain links TRBV7-8 with TRBJ2-3; D remains ambiguous. CDR1 SGHVS and CDR2 FQNEAQ come from the germline V gene. CDR3 length equals 15 residues. V was cut by 5 bases and J by 0 bases, with 12 bases left in between. The CDR3 DNA is TGTGCCAGCAGCGTGAACCGATTTAGCACAGATACGCAGTATTTT. Protein sequence: CASSVNRFSTDTQYF. Complete variable domain (other parts from reference TRBV7-8 and TRBJ2-3): GAGVSQSPRYKVAKRGQDVALRCDPISGHVSLFWYQQALGQGPEFLTYFQNEAQLDKSGLPSDRFFAERPEGSVSTLKIQRTQQEDSAVYLCASSVNRFSTDTQYFGPGTRLTVL.

The count of this clone is one. The chain recombines TRBV10-3 with TRBJ1-2, with D perhaps matching TRBD1 (5 bases). CDR3 length: 15 residues. Between the trimmed V and J ends, which lost 6 bases and 6 bases, there was a span of 20 bases. Germline assignment: CDR1 ENHRY and CDR2 SYGVKD. The CDR3: CAIRSLGGIGDGYTF. CDR3 coding DNA: TGTGCCATCAGGTCCCTTGGGGGTATTGGGGATGGCTACACCTTC.

The chain carries TRBV18 and TRBJ2-1; 9 bases align to TRBD2. Trimming took 3 bases from V and 6 from J; bases not matched to a gene: 9. The CDR3 has 16 residues. CDR1 KGHSH and CDR2 LQKENI come from the germline V gene. The CDR3, as DNA: TGTGCCAGCTCACCTATGCGGGAGGGCCTACGCAATGAGCAGTTCTTC. This sequence encodes CASSPMREGLRNEQFF.

The rearrangement links TRBV7-9 to TRBJ2-1, with TRBD2 identical over 11 bases. Losses at the gene ends were 6 bases for V and 5 bases for J; bases not matched to a gene: 6. The CDR3 is 15 residues long. The V gene's germline CDR1 is SEHNR and CDR2 FQNEAQ (reference sequence). CDR3 nucleotides: TGTGCCAGCAGTGTAGCGGGAGGGCCTGACAATGAGCAGTTCTTC. Amino acid sequence: CASSVAGGPDNEQFF.

V is TRBV7-7 and J is TRBJ2-3; the D is unclear. This CDR3 has 14 residues. Germline V lookup: CDR1 SSHAT, CDR2 FNYEAQ (reference sequence). Trimming removed 1 base from V and 2 bases from J, with 7 bases in between. The CDR3 reads CASSLGPYTDTQYF. The CDR3 region has the DNA TGTGCCAGCAGCTTAGGGCCTTACACAGATACGCAGTATTTT.

This clone was seen a handful of times. The CDR3 DNA reads TGTGCCAGCAGAGATAATATAGCGGAAAAGCCCAATGAGCAGTTCTTC. Residues: CASRDNIAEKPNEQFF. The V and J genes are TRBV2 and TRBJ2-1; D might be TRBD2 (6 bases). The V and J ends lost 6 bases and 6 bases respectively, with 21 bases between them. The CDR3 loop spans 16 amino acids. The germline V gene encodes CDR1 SNHLY and CDR2 FYNNEI.

The CDR3 region is CASSKDSERQGLTEAFF. CDR3 nucleotides: TGTGCCAGCAGCAAGGACAGTGAAAGACAGGGTTTAACTGAAGCTTTCTTT. The chain couples TRBV21-1 to TRBJ1-1; the tabulated D call, TRBD1, remains unverified against the DNA. TRBV21-1 is a pseudogene segment. This CDR3 spans 17 amino acids.

The chain carries TRBV30 and TRBJ1-4; no firm D call. V lost 3 bases and J lost 5, with 13 bases in between. The CDR3 consists of 14 residues. Germline CDR1 is GTSNPN and CDR2 is SVGIG (reference sequence). In DNA, the CDR3 is TGTGCCTGGAGCCCCGGGTTGGGGAATGAAAAACTGTTTTTT. Its translation: CAWSPGLGNEKLFF.

The chain has TRBV9 and TRBJ2-3; D unclear. CDR1 and CDR2 from the germline V gene are SGDLS and YYNGEE. The CDR3 loop spans 11 amino acids. Trimming removed 3 bases at V and 5 bases at J, with 4 bases between. The CDR3 sequence: CASSEEDTQYF. The CDR3 DNA sequence: TGTGCCAGCAGCGAAGAAGATACGCAGTATTTT.

J is TRBJ2-1 and V is TRBV18, with TRBD2 matching 12 bases. CDR1 and CDR2 (germline): KGHSH, LQKENI. V lost 1 base and J lost 7; bases outside the gene matches: 5. CDR3 length equals 16 residues. The CDR3 DNA follows: TGTGCCAGCTCACCACGGACTAGCGGGACCGCGAATGAGCAGTTCTTC. Translation: CASSPRTSGTANEQFF.

This chain connects TRBV7-6 to TRBJ2-3; the D is unclear. The CDR3 contains 15 residues. Trimming removed 5 bases from V and 1 base from J, with 13 bases in between. Looked up from germline, CDR1 is SGHVS and CDR2 is FNYEAQ. In DNA, the CDR3 is TGTGCCAGCAGCAACCCTAGGGAAGGCACAGATACGCAGTATTTT. Translating gives CASSNPREGTDTQYF.

The gene calls are TRBV6-5 and TRBJ1-4, with D uncertain. The CDR3 totals 14 residues. V lost 7 bases and J 7 bases, leaving 16 bases between the germline ends. CDR1 and CDR2 from the germline V gene are MNHEY and SVGAGI. As DNA, the CDR3 is TGTGCCAGCACCCGCGGACGCGGGAGTGAAAAACTGTTTTTT. This sequence encodes CASTRGRGSEKLFF.

V is TRBV25-1 and J is TRBJ1-4, with no clear D. There are 13 residues in the CDR3. Looked up from germline, CDR1 is MGHDK and CDR2 is SYGVNS. The germline V and J ends were trimmed by 5 bases and 10 bases, with 14 bases remaining between them. CDR3 loop: CASSPSHRGKLFF. DNA for the CDR3: TGTGCCAGCAGTCCTTCCCACCGGGGAAAACTGTTTTTT. The full variable domain, with the rest looked up from reference TRBV25-1 and TRBJ1-4, is EADIYQTPRYLVIGTGKKITLECSQTMGHDKMYWYQQDPGMELHLIHYSYGVNSTEKGDLSSESTVSRIRTEHFPLTLESARPSHTSQYLCASSPSHRGKLFFGSGTQLSVL.

This sequence joins TRBV30 and TRBJ1-1, with TRBD1 as a possible D gene (5 bases). Germline lookup yields CDR1 GTSNPN and CDR2 SVGIG (reference sequence). Between the trimmed V and J ends, which lost 2 bases and 6 bases, there was a span of 10 bases. CDR3 length: 12 residues. In nucleotides, the CDR3 is TGTGCCTGGAGTCAGGGACTGCCTGAAGCTTTCTTT. It yields the protein CAWSQGLPEAFF.

Only one count was recorded for this clone. V usage is TRBV7-3 and J usage is TRBJ2-2; no reliable D call. Germline CDR1 and CDR2: SGHTA and FQGTGA. V was trimmed by 4 bases and J by 3 bases, leaving 9 bases between them. CDR3 size: 14 residues. The CDR3 reads CASSYGFDTGELFF. CDR3 sequence (DNA): TGTGCCAGCAGCTATGGATTCGACACCGGGGAGCTGTTTTTT. The complete variable domain, with remaining parts taken from reference TRBV7-3 and TRBJ2-2, reads GAGVSQTPSNKVTEKGKYVELRCDPISGHTALYWYRQSLGQGPEFLIYFQGTGAADDSGLPNDRFFAVRPEGSVSTLKIQRTERGDSAVYLCASSYGFDTGELFFGEGSRLTVL.

V is TRBV19 and J is TRBJ1-1; TRBD1 is a possible D gene (6 bases). The V and J ends lost 3 bases and 6 bases respectively, with 11 bases between them. Germline loops: CDR1 LNHDA, CDR2 SQIVND (reference sequence). CDR3 length equals 13 residues. The CDR3 coding sequence is TGTGCCAGTAGTATGTTACAGGGCCCTGAAGCTTTCTTT. Amino acid sequence: CASSMLQGPEAFF.

The chain recombines TRBV11-2 with TRBJ1-2; TRBD1 aligns across 7 bases. CDR1 and CDR2 from the germline V gene are SGHAT and FQNNGV. The CDR3 has 14 amino acids. Trimming at V came to 2 bases and at J to 7 bases, leaving 7 bases not matched to a gene. DNA for the CDR3: TGTGCCAGCAGCTTACGGGACAGAGCTTCTGGCTACACCTTC. This gives the protein CASSLRDRASGYTF.

The chain is built from TRBV27 and TRBJ2-1, with 13 nucleotides matching TRBD2. This CDR3 is built from 16 residues. Germline assignment: CDR1 MNHEY and CDR2 SMNVEV (reference sequence). J lost 4 bases, V lost 5 bases, and 5 bases had no gene match. The DNA for the CDR3 is TGTGCCAGCAGTAACAGGACTAGCGGGAGATACAATGAGCAGTTCTTC. Translated, it gives CASSNRTSGRYNEQFF.

This chain links TRBV9 with TRBJ2-1; D is perhaps TRBD1 or TRBD2 (5 bases each). Germline CDR1 and CDR2: SGDLS and YYNGEE. V gave up 3 bases and J gave up 6 bases, with 10 bases separating them. The CDR3 runs 13 residues. The CDR3 nucleotides read TGTGCCAGCAGCGCGGGACCAGCCAATGAGCAGTTCTTC. The encoded protein is CASSAGPANEQFF.

J is TRBJ2-7 and V is TRBV4-1; 14 positions agree with TRBD2. Germline CDR1 is MGHRA and CDR2 is YSYEKL. The CDR3 contains 17 residues. J lost 5 bases, V lost 1 base, and 7 bases had no gene match. CDR3 in amino acids: CASSQGLAGGPQDEQYF. CDR3 DNA: TGCGCCAGCAGCCAAGGACTAGCGGGAGGGCCCCAGGACGAGCAGTACTTC.

The genes are TRBV5-4 and TRBJ2-3; the match to TRBD1 covers 9 bases. V dropped 4 bases and J dropped 5; count of bases not matched to a gene: 5. Germline CDR1 reads SGHNT; CDR2 reads YYREEE (reference sequence). The CDR3 is made up of 14 amino acids. CDR3 coding DNA: TGTGCCAGCAGCCCGGGGACAGGGAAAGATACGCAGTATTTT. It is translated as CASSPGTGKDTQYF. The whole variable domain, filled in from reference TRBV5-4 and TRBJ2-3, reads ETGVTQSPTHLIKTRGQQVTLRCSSQSGHNTVSWYQQALGQGPQFIFQYYREEENGRGNFPPRFSGLQFPNYSSELNVNALELDDSALYLCASSPGTGKDTQYFGPGTRLTVL.

V is TRBV20-1 and J is TRBJ1-2; TRBD1 might be the D (5 bases). Looked up from germline, CDR1 is DFQATT and CDR2 is SNEGSKA (reference sequence). Deletions cut 5 bases from V and 8 bases from J, with 12 bases between. The CDR3 runs 11 residues. The CDR3 DNA is TGCAGTGCTGAAGGGACGAGCGGCTACACCTTC. Its protein is CSAEGTSGYTF.

This clone was detected once. V usage is TRBV5-1 and J usage is TRBJ1-1, with 7 bases lining up with TRBD1. The germline V gene encodes CDR1 SGHRS and CDR2 YFSETQ. Trimming removed 3 bases from V and 0 bases from J; junction bases left unmatched: 5. The CDR3 runs 15 residues. As DNA, the CDR3 is TGCGCCAGCAGCTCCGGACAGGATTTGAACACTGAAGCTTTCTTT. It specifies CASSSGQDLNTEAFF.

V is TRBV6-4 and J is TRBJ2-3; D is unclear. There are 14 residues in the CDR3. Germline V gene data show CDR1 as MRHNA and CDR2 as SNTAGT. V lost 4 bases and J 14 bases, leaving 22 bases between the germline ends. DNA of the CDR3: TGTGCCAGCAGTGTGTGGCTACCCGAGTCCCATGGGTATTTT. Amino acids: CASSVWLPESHGYF.

This sequence joins TRBV5-8 and TRBJ2-2; the D gene is possibly TRBD2 (6 bases). The V and J ends lost 4 bases and 6 bases respectively, with 16 bases between them. Germline loops: CDR1 SGHTS, CDR2 YDEGEE. This CDR3 spans 15 amino acids. The CDR3 protein is CASSPRLVPAGELFF. CDR3 DNA: TGTGCCAGCAGCCCGAGACTAGTCCCTGCCGGGGAGCTGTTTTTT.

This clone occurred a few times. This chain connects TRBV10-1 to TRBJ1-4; 7 nucleotides match TRBD1. Germline V gives CDR1 WNHNN, CDR2 SYGVQD (reference sequence). The junction had 18 bases not matched to a gene; V was cut back by 3 bases and J by 8 bases. This CDR3 is built from 18 residues. The CDR3 reads CASSDFEQGLSLGEKLFF. In DNA, the CDR3 is TGCGCCAGCAGTGATTTCGAACAGGGGTTATCTCTCGGCGAAAAACTGTTTTTT.

The V and J genes are TRBV7-2 and TRBJ2-7, with D unclear. V was cut by 7 bases and J by 5 bases, with 15 bases left in between. The CDR3 has 13 amino acids. Germline values: CDR1 SGHTA, CDR2 FQGNSA. The CDR3 bases are TGTGCCAGCAAAATTGGCGGAACCCACGAGCAGTACTTC. Translating gives CASKIGGTHEQYF.

The genes are TRBV28 and TRBJ2-7; D ambiguous. Germline V gives CDR1 MDHEN, CDR2 SYDVKM. The length of the CDR3 is 13 residues. V lost 4 bases, J lost 3 bases, and 10 bases lay in between. This CDR3 is CASSWASVYEQYF. The CDR3 bases are TGTGCCAGCAGTTGGGCTTCAGTCTACGAGCAGTACTTC.

The chain uses TRBV6-6 and TRBJ1-1; D unclear. In germline, CDR1 is MNHNY, CDR2 SVGAGI (reference sequence). V lost 3 bases to trimming and J lost 9 bases, with 8 bases between them. The CDR3 runs to 11 residues. As DNA, the CDR3 is TGTGCCAGCAGTTATGCGTCTAAAGCTTTCTTT. It codes for CASSYASKAFF.